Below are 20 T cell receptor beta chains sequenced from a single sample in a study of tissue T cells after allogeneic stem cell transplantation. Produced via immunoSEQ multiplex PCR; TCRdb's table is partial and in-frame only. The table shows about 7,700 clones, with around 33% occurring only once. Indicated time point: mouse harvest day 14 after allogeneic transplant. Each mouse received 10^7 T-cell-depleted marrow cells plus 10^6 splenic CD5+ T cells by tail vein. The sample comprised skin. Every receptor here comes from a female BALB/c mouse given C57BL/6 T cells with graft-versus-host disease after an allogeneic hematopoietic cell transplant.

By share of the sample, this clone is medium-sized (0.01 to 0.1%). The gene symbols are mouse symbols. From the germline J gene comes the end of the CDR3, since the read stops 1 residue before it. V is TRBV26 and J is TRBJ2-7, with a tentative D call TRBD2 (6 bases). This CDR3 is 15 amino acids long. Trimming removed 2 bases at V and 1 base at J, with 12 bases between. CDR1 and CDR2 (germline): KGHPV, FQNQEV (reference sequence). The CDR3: CASSLAGALSYEQYF. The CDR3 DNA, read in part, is TGTGCCAGCAGTCTGGCTGGGGCGTTATCCTATGAACAGTAC.

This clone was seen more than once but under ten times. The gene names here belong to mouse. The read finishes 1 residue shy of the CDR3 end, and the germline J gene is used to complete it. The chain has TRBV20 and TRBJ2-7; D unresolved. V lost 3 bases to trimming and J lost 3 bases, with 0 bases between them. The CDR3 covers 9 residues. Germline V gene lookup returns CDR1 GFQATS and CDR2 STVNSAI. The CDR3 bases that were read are TGTGGTGCTAGCTATGAACAGTAC. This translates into CGASYEQY. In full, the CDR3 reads CGASYEQYF. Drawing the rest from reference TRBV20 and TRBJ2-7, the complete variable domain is GALVYQYPRRTICKSGTSMRMECQAVGFQATSVAWYRQSPQKTFELIALSTVNSAIKYEQNFTQEKFPISHPNLSFSSMTVLNAYLEDRGLYLCGASYEQYFGPGTRLTVL.

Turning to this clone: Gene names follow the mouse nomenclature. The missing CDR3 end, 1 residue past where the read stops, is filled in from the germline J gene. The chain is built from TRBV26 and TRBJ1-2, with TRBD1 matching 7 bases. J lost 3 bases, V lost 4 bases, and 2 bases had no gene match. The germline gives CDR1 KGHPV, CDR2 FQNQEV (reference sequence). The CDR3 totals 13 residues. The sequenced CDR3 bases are TGTGCCAGCAGTCGACAGGGTTACTCCGACTACACC. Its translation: CASSRQGYSDYT. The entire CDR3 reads CASSRQGYSDYTF.

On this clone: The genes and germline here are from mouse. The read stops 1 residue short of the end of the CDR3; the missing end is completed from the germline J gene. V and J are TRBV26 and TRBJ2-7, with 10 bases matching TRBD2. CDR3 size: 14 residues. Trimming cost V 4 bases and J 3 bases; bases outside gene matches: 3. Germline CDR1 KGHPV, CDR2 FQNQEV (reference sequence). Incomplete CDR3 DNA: TGTGCCAGCAGTCCCGGGACTGGGGTCTATGAACAGTAC. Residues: CASSPGTGVYEQY. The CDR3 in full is CASSPGTGVYEQYF.

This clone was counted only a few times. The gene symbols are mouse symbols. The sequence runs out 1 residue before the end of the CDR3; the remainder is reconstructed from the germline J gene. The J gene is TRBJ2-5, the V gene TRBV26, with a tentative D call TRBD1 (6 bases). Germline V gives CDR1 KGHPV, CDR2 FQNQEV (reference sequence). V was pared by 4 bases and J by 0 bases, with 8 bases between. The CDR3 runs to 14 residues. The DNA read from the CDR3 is TGTGCCAGCAGTCGGGGGACAAACCAAGACACCCAGTAC. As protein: CASSRGTNQDTQY. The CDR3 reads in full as CASSRGTNQDTQYF.

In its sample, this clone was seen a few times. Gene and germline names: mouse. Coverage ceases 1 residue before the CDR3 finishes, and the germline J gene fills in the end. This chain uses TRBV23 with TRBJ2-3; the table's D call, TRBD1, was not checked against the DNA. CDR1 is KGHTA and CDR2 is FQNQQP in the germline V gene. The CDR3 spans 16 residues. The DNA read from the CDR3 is TGCTCCAGCAGTCAATCCGGGACAGGGGGTGCAGAAACGCTGTAT. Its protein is CSSSQSGTGGAETLY. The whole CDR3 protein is CSSSQSGTGGAETLYF.

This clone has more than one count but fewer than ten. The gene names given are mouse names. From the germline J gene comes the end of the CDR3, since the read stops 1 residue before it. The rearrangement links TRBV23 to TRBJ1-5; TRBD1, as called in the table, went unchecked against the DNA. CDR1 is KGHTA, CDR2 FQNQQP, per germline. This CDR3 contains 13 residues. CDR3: CSSSPRQGRAPLF. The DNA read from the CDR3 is TGCTCCAGCAGTCCTCGACAGGGGAGGGCTCCGCTT.

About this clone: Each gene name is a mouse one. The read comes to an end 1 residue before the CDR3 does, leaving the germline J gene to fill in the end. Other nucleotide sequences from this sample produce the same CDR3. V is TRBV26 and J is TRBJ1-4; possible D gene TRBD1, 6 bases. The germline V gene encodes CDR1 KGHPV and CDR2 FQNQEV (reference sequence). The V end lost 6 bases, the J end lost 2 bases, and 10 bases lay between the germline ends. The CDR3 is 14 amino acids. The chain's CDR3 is CASSRTASNERLFF. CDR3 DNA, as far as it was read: TGTGCCAGCAGCCGGACAGCCTCCAACGAAAGATTATTT.

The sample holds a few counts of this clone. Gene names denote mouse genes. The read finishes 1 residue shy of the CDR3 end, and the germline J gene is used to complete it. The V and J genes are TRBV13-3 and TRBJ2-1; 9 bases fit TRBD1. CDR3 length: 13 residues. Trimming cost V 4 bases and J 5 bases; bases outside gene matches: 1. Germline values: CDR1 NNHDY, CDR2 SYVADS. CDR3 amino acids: CASSWDRDAEQFF. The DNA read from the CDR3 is TGTGCCAGCAGTTGGGACAGGGATGCTGAGCAGTTC.

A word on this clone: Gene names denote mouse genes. The CDR3 sequence is CASSPGLGNYAEQFF. The part of the CDR3 DNA that was read is TGTGCCAGCAGCCCCGGACTGGGTAACTATGCTGAGCAGTTC. The V and J genes are TRBV3 and TRBJ2-1; 8 positions match TRBD2. The CDR3 end is not reached by the read, which stops 1 residue before it; the germline J gene fills it in. J gave up 0 bases and V 5 bases, and 3 bases lay outside the gene matches. This CDR3 contains 15 residues. Germline CDR1 is SNHLY and CDR2 is FYNGKV (reference sequence).

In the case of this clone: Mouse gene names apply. The sequenced CDR3 bases are TGTGCCAGCAGCCCGGGACTTTCCAACGAAAGATTATTT. Protein: CASSPGLSNERLF. In full, the CDR3 is CASSPGLSNERLFF. V usage is TRBV3 and J usage is TRBJ1-4; the D gene is possibly TRBD1 (5 bases). From the germline J gene comes the end of the CDR3, since the read stops 1 residue before it. Trimming took off 5 bases at V and 0 bases at J, with 7 bases between the two ends. CDR1 SNHLY and CDR2 FYNGKV come from the germline V gene (reference sequence). The CDR3 extends over 14 amino acids.

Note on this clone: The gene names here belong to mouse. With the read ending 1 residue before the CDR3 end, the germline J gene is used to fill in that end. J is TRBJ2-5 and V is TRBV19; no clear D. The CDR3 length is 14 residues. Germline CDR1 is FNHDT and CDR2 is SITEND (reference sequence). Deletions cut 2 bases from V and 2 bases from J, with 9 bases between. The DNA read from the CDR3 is TGTGCCAGCAGTATGACGGGAGGCCAAGACACCCAGTAC. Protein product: CASSMTGGQDTQY. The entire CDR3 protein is CASSMTGGQDTQYF.

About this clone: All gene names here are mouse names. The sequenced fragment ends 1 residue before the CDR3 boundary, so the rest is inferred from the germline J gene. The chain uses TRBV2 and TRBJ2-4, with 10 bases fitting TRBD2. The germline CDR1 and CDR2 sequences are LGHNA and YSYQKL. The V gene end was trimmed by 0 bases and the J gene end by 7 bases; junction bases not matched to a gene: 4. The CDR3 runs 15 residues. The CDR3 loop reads CASSQDPGGAYTLYF. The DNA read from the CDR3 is TGTGCCAGCAGCCAAGATCCTGGGGGGGCTTACACCTTGTAC.

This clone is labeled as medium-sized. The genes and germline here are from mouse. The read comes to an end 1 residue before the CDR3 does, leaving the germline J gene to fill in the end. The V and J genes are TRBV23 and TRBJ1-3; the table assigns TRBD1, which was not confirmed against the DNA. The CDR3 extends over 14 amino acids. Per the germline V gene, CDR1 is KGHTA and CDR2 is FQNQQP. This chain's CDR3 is CSSSQGRAGNTLYF. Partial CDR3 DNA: TGCTCCAGCAGTCAAGGCAGGGCGGGAAATACGCTCTAT.

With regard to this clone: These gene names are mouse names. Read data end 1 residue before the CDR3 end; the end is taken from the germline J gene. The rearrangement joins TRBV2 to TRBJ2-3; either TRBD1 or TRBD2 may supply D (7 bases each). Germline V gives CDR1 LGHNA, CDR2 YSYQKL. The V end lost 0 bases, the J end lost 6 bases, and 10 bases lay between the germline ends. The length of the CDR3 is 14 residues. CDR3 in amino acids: CASSQDRGGETLYF. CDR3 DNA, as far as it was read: TGTGCCAGCAGCCAAGACAGGGGGGGGGAAACGCTGTAT.

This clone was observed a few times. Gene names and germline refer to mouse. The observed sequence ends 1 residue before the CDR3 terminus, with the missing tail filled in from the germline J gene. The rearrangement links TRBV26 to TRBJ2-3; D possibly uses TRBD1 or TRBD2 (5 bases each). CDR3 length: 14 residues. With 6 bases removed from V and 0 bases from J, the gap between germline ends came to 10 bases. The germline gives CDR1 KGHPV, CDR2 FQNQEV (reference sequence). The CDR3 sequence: CASRRGSSAETLYF. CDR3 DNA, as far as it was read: TGTGCCAGCAGGCGGGGGTCTAGTGCAGAAACGCTGTAT.

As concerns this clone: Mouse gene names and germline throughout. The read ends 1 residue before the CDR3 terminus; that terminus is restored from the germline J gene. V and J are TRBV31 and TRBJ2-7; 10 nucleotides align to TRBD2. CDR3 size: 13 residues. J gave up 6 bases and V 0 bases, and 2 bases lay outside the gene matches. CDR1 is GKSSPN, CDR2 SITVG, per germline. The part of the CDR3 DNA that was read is TGTGCCTGGAGTCTCTGGGGGGGCAGTGAACAGTAC. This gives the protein CAWSLWGGSEQY. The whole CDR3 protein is CAWSLWGGSEQYF.

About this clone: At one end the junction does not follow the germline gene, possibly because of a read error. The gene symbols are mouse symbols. This CDR3 is CGTSPNTGQLYF. The sequenced CDR3 bases are TGTGGTACTAGTCCAAACACCGGGCAGCTCTAC. This chain uses TRBV20 with TRBJ2-2, with D unresolved. The read ends 1 residue shy of where the CDR3 ends; the end is completed using the germline J gene. Germline CDR1 and CDR2: GFQATS and STVNSAI. The CDR3 has 12 amino acids.

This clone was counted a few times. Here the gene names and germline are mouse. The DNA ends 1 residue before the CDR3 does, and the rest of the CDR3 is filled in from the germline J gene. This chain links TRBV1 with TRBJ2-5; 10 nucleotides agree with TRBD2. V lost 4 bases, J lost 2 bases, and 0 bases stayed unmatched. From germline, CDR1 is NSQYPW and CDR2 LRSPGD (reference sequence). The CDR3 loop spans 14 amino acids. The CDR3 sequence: CTCSDWGGQDTQYF. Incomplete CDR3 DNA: TGCACCTGCAGTGACTGGGGGGGCCAAGACACCCAGTAC.

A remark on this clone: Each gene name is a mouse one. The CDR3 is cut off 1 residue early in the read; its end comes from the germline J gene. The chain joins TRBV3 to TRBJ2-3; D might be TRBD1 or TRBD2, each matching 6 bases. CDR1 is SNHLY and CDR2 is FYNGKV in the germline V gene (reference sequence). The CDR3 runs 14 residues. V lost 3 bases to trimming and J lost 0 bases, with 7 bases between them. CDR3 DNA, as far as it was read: TGTGCCAGCAGCTTGGGGGCTAGTGCAGAAACGCTGTAT. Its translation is CASSLGASAETLY. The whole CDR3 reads CASSLGASAETLYF.